This TCR beta chain was observed in a study of technical replicates of blood from a handful of donors. The method was immunoSEQ multiplex PCR; TCRdb's version includes in-frame clones alone and lacks a portion of them. The table records approximately 100,000 clones, under 97% of them present only once. This clonotype was obtained from a human donor in good health. The sample consisted of T cells isolated from PBMCs.

The CDR3 spells CASSPRPGTGTYGYTF. The CDR3 nucleotides read TGTGCCAGCAGCCCCCGTCCCGGGACAGGGACCTATGGCTACACCTTC. The chain has TRBV14 and TRBJ1-2, with 9 bases identical to TRBD1. Per the germline V gene, CDR1 is SGHDN and CDR2 is FVKESK. Trimming removed 4 bases from V and 4 bases from J; junction bases left unmatched: 10. This CDR3 contains 16 residues.